A single TCR beta chain is shown here with its context. These data are taken from a study of T cell changes during pregnancy in multiple sclerosis. TCRdb's table, derived via immunoSEQ multiplex PCR, lists solely in-frame clones and lacks some. The sample has about 98,000 clones, approximately 90% seen once; the top ten hold roughly 2.3%. Germline CDR1 and CDR2: SGDLS and YYNGEE. V was pared by 1 base and J by 2 bases, with 16 bases between. The CDR3 runs 17 residues. Sequenced material: peripheral blood, taken after pregnancy. The sequence was collected from a female donor in good health, enrolled as a control in a pregnancy study. The J gene is TRBJ2-1, the V gene TRBV9, with D hard to call. This CDR3 reads CASSVQVMELAYNEQFF. The CDR3, as DNA: TGTGCCAGCAGCGTACAAGTCATGGAGCTAGCCTACAATGAGCAGTTCTTC.